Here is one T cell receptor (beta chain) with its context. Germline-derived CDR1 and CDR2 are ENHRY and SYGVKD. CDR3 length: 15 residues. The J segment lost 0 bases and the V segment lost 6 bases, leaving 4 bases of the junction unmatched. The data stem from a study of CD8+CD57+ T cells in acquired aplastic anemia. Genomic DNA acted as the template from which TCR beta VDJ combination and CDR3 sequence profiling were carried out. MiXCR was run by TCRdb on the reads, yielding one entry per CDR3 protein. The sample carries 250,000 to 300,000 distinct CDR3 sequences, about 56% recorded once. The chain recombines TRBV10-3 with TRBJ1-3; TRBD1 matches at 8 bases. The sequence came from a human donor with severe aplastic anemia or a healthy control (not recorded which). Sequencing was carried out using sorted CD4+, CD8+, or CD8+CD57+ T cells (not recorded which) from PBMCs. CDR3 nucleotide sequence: TGTGCCATCAGGGGGGACAGGCGCTCTGGAAACACCATATATTTT. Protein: CAIRGDRRSGNTIYF.